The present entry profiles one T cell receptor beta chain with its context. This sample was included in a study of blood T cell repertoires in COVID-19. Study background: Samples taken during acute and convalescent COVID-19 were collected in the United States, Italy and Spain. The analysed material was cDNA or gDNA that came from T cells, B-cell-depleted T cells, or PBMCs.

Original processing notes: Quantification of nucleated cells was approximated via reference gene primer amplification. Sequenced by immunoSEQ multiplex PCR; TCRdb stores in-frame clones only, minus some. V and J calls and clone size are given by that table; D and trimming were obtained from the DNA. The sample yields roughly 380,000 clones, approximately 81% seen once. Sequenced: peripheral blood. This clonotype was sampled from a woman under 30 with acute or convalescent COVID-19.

CDR3 sequence: CAWRVAGTPRVHF. DNA for the CDR3: TGTGCCTGGAGGGTCGCCGGGACACCGAGAGTCCATTTT. This chain uses TRBV30 with TRBJ1-5, with D possibly TRBD1 on 6 matching bases. V was trimmed by 3 bases and J by 16 bases, leaving 22 bases between them. Germline values: CDR1 GTSNPN, CDR2 SVGIG (reference sequence). The CDR3 has 13 residues.